Listed here is a single T cell receptor beta chain. TCRdb's copy holds only in-frame clones and misses some; the assay was immunoSEQ multiplex PCR. The sample holds roughly 140,000 clones, 75% to 95% seen once. In germline, CDR1 is SGHKS, CDR2 YYEKEE (reference sequence). The germline V and J ends were trimmed by 1 base and 3 bases, with 16 bases remaining between them. This CDR3 contains 17 residues. This record belongs to a study of T cell responses to AZD1222 COVID-19 vaccine. V is TRBV5-5 and J is TRBJ1-4; D possibly corresponds to TRBD1 (5 bases). Here the sequenced sample was peripheral blood, taken 28 days after the second AZD1222 dose. The origin of this receptor is an adult who received the AZD1222 COVID-19 vaccine. CDR3 bases: TGTGCCAGCAGCTTGAGGAGGGGATCGAGTTCTAATGAAAAACTGTTTTTT. As protein: CASSLRRGSSSNEKLFF.